The 4 T cell receptor beta chains in this list originate from one sample, sequenced in a study of response to subunit inactivated influenza vaccine (dated by TCRdb to 2017 to 2018). Preparation of the library involved RT-PCR. Data came from an Illumina HiSeq 2500. Clones were called with MiXCR by TCRdb after fastp trimmed the public reads at Q25, and only in-frame beta chains were retained. Each record represents a unique CDR3 protein, reported with the most common genes and DNA among its rows. Counted in this sample were some 300,000 distinct CDR3 sequences; over 20% of them appeared once. About 9.4% of the sample goes to the ten largest clones. The sample was PBMCs from blood, taken less than 22 months after vaccination. The source of these receptors is a man aged 50 to 69 who received an inactivated influenza vaccine. Donor details come from another sample of the same person, matched by shared clones.

CDR3 amino acids: CASSLEIHPLNQPQHF. The CDR3 DNA sequence: TGTGCCAGCAGCTTAGAAATCCATCCCCTCAATCAGCCCCAGCATTTT. The V and J genes are TRBV7-4 and TRBJ1-5, with D unresolved. V lost 1 base and J lost 3, with 13 bases in between. This CDR3 spans 16 amino acids. Germline V gene sequence: CDR1 SGHVT, CDR2 SQSDAQ.

This clonotype was recorded a few times. The V call is TRBV6-5, the J call TRBJ1-6; no clear D gene. This CDR3 is 15 amino acids long. Germline V gene lookup returns CDR1 MNHEY and CDR2 SVGAGI. V lost 2 bases and J 12 bases, leaving 17 bases between the germline ends. The CDR3 protein is CASSYTSDGLLPLHF. The CDR3 DNA is TGTGCCAGCAGTTACACCTCCGACGGCCTATTACCCCTCCACTTT.

The rearrangement joins TRBV14 to TRBJ1-5; 7 bases fit TRBD1. This CDR3 spans 18 amino acids. Germline V gene lookup returns CDR1 SGHDN and CDR2 FVKESK. Trimming took 3 bases from V and 0 from J; bases not matched to a gene: 11. The CDR3 DNA follows: TGTGCCAGCAGCCAGAGGAGACAGGGCCCATATAGCAATCAGCCCCAGCATTTT. Translating it yields CASSQRRQGPYSNQPQHF.

The V gene is TRBV18, the J gene TRBJ2-7; 8 nucleotides match TRBD1. The junction had 5 bases not matched to a gene; V was cut back by 4 bases and J by 3 bases. This CDR3 has 14 residues. Germline V CDR1 and CDR2: KGHSH, LQKENI. The CDR3 protein is CASSQQGVSYEQYF. CDR3 coding DNA: TGTGCCAGCTCACAACAGGGGGTAAGCTACGAGCAGTACTTC.